Included here is one T cell receptor (beta chain) sequence, with context. Its cognate antigen is unknown. No CMV serostatus entry exists for this donor. The sample originates from a study of cytomegalovirus exposure and HLA in healthy donors. Study observations and caveats: The authors considered a cluster of highly shared sequence variants likely to be a sequencing artifact.

Primers included in the PCR were 60 Vbeta and 13 Jbeta primers. The method was immunoSEQ multiplex PCR; TCRdb's version includes in-frame clones alone and lacks a portion of them. The top ten hold around 2% of the sample, which has around 160,000 clones, 65% to 90% seen once. The source is a human donor in good health. The sample comprised PBMCs.

This CDR3 is CASSLSGTAHEQYF. In DNA, the CDR3 is TGTGCCAGCAGCTTGTCTGGCACCGCCCACGAGCAGTACTTC. The gene calls are TRBV5-6 and TRBJ2-7; D unclear. The CDR3 covers 14 residues. V lost 1 base and J lost 5, with 13 bases in between. CDR1 and CDR2 (germline): SGHDT, YYEEEE. Variable domain in full (rest from reference TRBV5-6 and TRBJ2-7): DAGVTQSPTHLIKTRGQQVTLRCSPKSGHDTVSWYQQALGQGPQFIFQYYEEEERQRGNFPDRFSGHQFPNYSSELNVNALLLGDSALYLCASSLSGTAHEQYFGPGTRLTVT.